This is a list of T cell receptor beta chains from one sample in a study of human T cells and chemical hapten exposure. TCRdb called the RACE reads again in MiXCR, with one record for every CDR3 protein. This table has about 76,000 distinct CDR3 sequences, 10% to 15% appearing once. The sequenced sample was whole blood, obtained in connection with sensitization to the hapten diphenylcyclopropenone (DPC). The receptor set was obtained from a woman aged 50 to 60 with alopecia areata. Some clones in this sample may be carry-over from other donors' samples. The CDR3 runs from the conserved cysteine through the conserved F or W. The order of the fields is D gene, CDR3 length, J gene, V gene, clone size, CDR3 DNA, CDR3 protein. The D gene is left open where the match is weak. Not all rows give a size; the values are once, few, many and, for expanded clones, a class.

TRBD1 16 TRBJ2-1 TRBV6-6 few TGTGCCAGCAGTTACGCCCCCGGGACAGGGTACAATGAGCAGTTCTTC CASSYAPGTGYNEQFF
- 13 TRBJ2-1 TRBV29-1 - TGCAGCGTTGAGGCAGGTACCACCGATGAGCAGTTCTTC CSVEAGTTDEQFF
- 17 TRBJ2-1 TRBV7-9 - TGTGCCAGCAGCTTAGTGTCCGGGACCAGCTCCTACAATGAGCAGTTCTTC CASSLVSGTSSYNEQFF
- 12 TRBJ1-6 TRBV30 - TGTGCCTGGAGTGCCCGAGATTCACCCCTCCACTTT CAWSARDSPLHF
TRBD2 15 TRBJ2-2 TRBV12-3/TRBV12-4 many TGTGCCAGCAGTTTGGGACTAGCCGGCACCGGGGAGCTGTTTTTT CASSLGLAGTGELFF
- 13 TRBJ2-2 TRBV7-8 many TGTGCCAGCAGCTTACAGATGGCCGGGGAGCTGTTTTTT CASSLQMAGELFF
- 16 TRBJ2-7 TRBV6-6 - TGTGCCAGCAGTTACGGTCCGGACACCAACTCCTACGAGCAGTACTTC CASSYGPDTNSYEQYF
TRBD1 13 TRBJ2-7 TRBV29-1 many TGCAGCGTCCAACAGGGGATCGAGTACGAGCAGTACTTC CSVQQGIEYEQYF
TRBD2 15 TRBJ2-3 TRBV4-1 once TGCGCCAGCAGCCGACTAGCGGGAGGAGGCGATACGCAGTATTTT CASSRLAGGGDTQYF
- 14 TRBJ1-1 TRBV12-3/TRBV12-4 - TGTGCCAGCAGCCTGGGATCGATGGGGACTGAAGCTTTCTTT CASSLGSMGTEAFF
TRBD2 16 TRBJ2-1 TRBV6-5 few TGTGCCAGCAGACGACAAGCGGGAAGCTCCTACAATGAGCAGTTCTTC CASRRQAGSSYNEQFF
TRBD1 12 TRBJ1-1 TRBV29-1 - TGCAGCGTCCAGGACAGGCGTACTGAAGCTTTCTTT CSVQDRRTEAFF
TRBD2 13 TRBJ2-1 TRBV10-3 - TGTGCCATCAGTGAAGAACTAGCGGACCAGCAGTTCTTC CAISEELADQQFF
- 14 TRBJ1-1 TRBV30 many TGTGCCTGGAGTGTTTCTTCGGGTAACACTGAAGCTTTCTTT CAWSVSSGNTEAFF
- 14 TRBJ1-1 TRBV4-1 - TGCGCCAGCAGCCAAGATCGGGGGATCACTGAAGCTTTCTTT CASSQDRGITEAFF
TRBD1 12 TRBJ1-1 TRBV7-9 many TGTGCCAGCAGCTCGGGGACAGGCGAAGCTTTCTTT CASSSGTGEAFF
- 15 TRBJ2-7 TRBV5-3 few TGTGCCAGAAGCTTGTGTCCCCTCCGCCCCTCCGAGCAGTACTTC CARSLCPLRPSEQYF
- 14 TRBJ2-1 TRBV6-5 many TGTGCCAGCAGTATAGGGGGATATAACAATGAGCAGTTCTTC CASSIGGYNNEQFF
- 14 TRBJ1-2 TRBV29-1 few TGCAGCGTTGGTGAACGGGGGCTCGGTAATGGCTACACCTTC CSVGERGLGNGYTF
TRBD1 17 TRBJ1-5 TRBV7-8 - TGTGCCAGCAGCTACGGGACAGGGTTGAGAAGCAATCAGCCCCAGCATTTT CASSYGTGLRSNQPQHF
- 13 TRBJ1-6 TRBV20-1 few TGCAGTGCTAGACAAGGGTTTAGTTCACCCCTCCACTTT CSARQGFSSPLHF
- 14 TRBJ2-2 TRBV20-1 many TGCAGTGCTAGTCGGGACCCCGACACCGGGGAGCTGTTTTTT CSASRDPDTGELFF
- 14 TRBJ2-5 TRBV7-9 many TGTGCCAGCAGCTTACTTCAGGGTGCAGAGACCCAGTACTTC CASSLLQGAETQYF
- 19 TRBJ1-3 TRBV5-1 many TGCGCCAGCAGCTTGTGGATACCCGGGAGCCCGGTGGCTGGAAACACCATATATTTT CASSLWIPGSPVAGNTIYF
TRBD1 18 TRBJ2-7 TRBV20-1 - TGCAGTGCTAGCAAACCCGGGACAGGGAATCGTGGCCGTTACGAGCAGTACTTC CSASKPGTGNRGRYEQYF
- 15 TRBJ2-1 TRBV24-1 few TGTGCCACCAGTGATTCTTCTAGCGCTTACAATGAGCAGTTCTTC CATSDSSSAYNEQFF
TRBD2 20 TRBJ2-7 TRBV5-6 many TGTGCCAGCAGCCATGATGGGACTAGCGGGAGGGCCGGGCCCTCCTACGAGCAGTACTTC CASSHDGTSGRAGPSYEQYF
- 14 TRBJ1-2 TRBV14 few TGTGCCAGCAGCATGGGAAGGGCGGACTATGGCTACACCTTC CASSMGRADYGYTF
- 12 TRBJ2-7 TRBV11-2 many TGTGCCAGCAGCTTGGGGGGCGGCGAGCAGTACTTC CASSLGGGEQYF
- 17 TRBJ2-1 TRBV29-1 - TGCAGCGTTGAGACACTCCACGACAAGGAATATTACAATGAGCAGTTCTTC CSVETLHDKEYYNEQFF
TRBD2 15 TRBJ2-1 TRBV29-1 - TGCAGCGTTGACCTAACGACTAGCGTGAGTTATGAGCAGTTCTTC CSVDLTTSVSYEQFF
- 13 TRBJ1-6 TRBV9 many TGTGCCAGCAGCGAGGCCTCCAATTCACCCCTCCACTTT CASSEASNSPLHF
TRBD2 14 TRBJ2-1 TRBV2 many TGTGCCAGCAGAAGAGCGGGAGCTTACAATGAGCAGTTCTTC CASRRAGAYNEQFF
TRBD2 16 TRBJ2-2 TRBV18 many TGTGCCAGCTCACGTTCAGCGGGGTTGAACACCGGGGAGCTGTTTTTT CASSRSAGLNTGELFF
- 15 TRBJ1-1 TRBV10-3 many TGTGCCATCAGTGAGTCGAGGCAGCTTTACACTGAAGCTTTCTTT CAISESRQLYTEAFF
- 14 TRBJ2-2 TRBV2 many TGTGCCAGCAACGACCGACTGAAGAGAGGGGAGCTGTTTTTT CASNDRLKRGELFF
- 16 TRBJ2-2 TRBV7-2 many TGTGCCAGCAGCTCACCGGTGGGAGTAGTGGCCGGGGAGCTGTTTTTT CASSSPVGVVAGELFF
- 13 TRBJ1-1 TRBV12-3/TRBV12-4 - TGTGCCACAGTCAGCCTTGGAAGGACTGAAGCTTTCTTT CATVSLGRTEAFF
- 15 TRBJ2-4 TRBV21-1 many TGTGCCAGCAGCAAAGCGGAAAGTTCGCTATACATTCAGTACTTC CASSKAESSLYIQYF
TRBD1 14 TRBJ2-1 TRBV7-9 few TGTGCCAGCACCAACAGGGGATCCTACAATGAGCAGTTCTTC CASTNRGSYNEQFF
TRBD2 14 TRBJ2-3 TRBV20-1 many TGCAGTGCAACGACTAGCGGACGCACAGATACGCAGTATTTT CSATTSGRTDTQYF